The 16 T cell receptor beta chains below come from one sample, sequenced in a study of T cell repertoires in cytomegalovirus infection. TCRdb used MiXCR to reprocess the reads, holding one entry per CDR3 protein. The data contain 250,000 to 300,000 distinct CDR3 sequences, around 13% of them seen just once; the ten biggest clones take up around 8.7%. The sample consisted of PBMCs. The receptors come from a human donor in good health (CMV status not recorded). Some clones in this sample may be carry-over from other donors' samples.

The rearrangement uses TRBV29-1 and TRBJ2-7; no firm D call. In germline, CDR1 is SQVTM, CDR2 ANQGSEA. Trimming cost V 6 bases and J 1 base, with 13 bases left between them. The CDR3 sequence is 13 residues long. The CDR3 protein is CSVRFRSSYEQYF. The CDR3 region has the DNA TGCAGCGTCAGGTTCAGGTCTTCCTACGAGCAGTACTTC.

This clonotype showed up many times. The genes are TRBV7-3 and TRBJ2-3, with TRBD2 matching 8 bases. This CDR3 region has 15 residues. V lost 5 bases and J lost 2; bases outside the gene matches: 6. CDR1 and CDR2 (germline): SGHTA, FQGTGA. CDR3 in DNA: TGTGCCAGCAGCACCCAAGCGGGGGCCACAGATACGCAGTATTTT. Translation gives CASSTQAGATDTQYF.

The gene calls are TRBV2 and TRBJ2-3; the D gene could be TRBD1 or TRBD2 (5 bases each). The V gene lost 7 bases and the J gene lost 1 base, with 9 bases spanning the gap. The CDR3 covers 13 residues. The germline V gene encodes CDR1 SNHLY and CDR2 FYNNEI. CDR3 loop: CASIGGRTDTQYF. The CDR3 DNA follows: TGTGCCAGCATTGGGGGACGCACAGATACGCAGTATTTT.

The chain carries TRBV6-2 or TRBV6-3 and TRBJ2-1, with a tentative D call TRBD2 (5 bases). The V gene's germline CDR1 is MNHEY and CDR2 SVGEGT. This CDR3 contains 13 residues. Trimming shortened V by 0 bases and J by 7 bases, and 7 bases separated the two germline ends. The CDR3: CASSYSGANEQFF. CDR3 bases: TGTGCCAGCAGTTACTCGGGAGCTAATGAGCAGTTCTTC.

This clonotype was detected ten times or more. The V and J genes are TRBV7-2 and TRBJ2-5, with 7 bases fitting TRBD2. The CDR3 has 15 amino acids. V shed 4 bases and J 2 bases; nucleotides not matched to a gene: 7. CDR1 and CDR2 (germline): SGHTA, FQGNSA. The CDR3 DNA is TGTGCCAGCAGCTCCGGGACCGGGGGGCAAGAGACCCAGTACTTC. It codes for CASSSGTGGQETQYF.

This chain links TRBV7-3 with TRBJ2-1; 7 nucleotides line up with TRBD2. CDR3 length equals 16 residues. J was trimmed by 1 base and V by 5 bases; bases with no gene match: 8. Germline CDR1 and CDR2: SGHTA and FQGTGA. The CDR3 nucleotides are TGTGCCAGCAGCCCGTGGGGGGGAGGTTCCTACAATGAGCAGTTCTTC. Amino acids: CASSPWGGGSYNEQFF.

The sample holds many counts of this clonotype. The chain employs TRBV7-8 and TRBJ2-2; D gene uncertain. Trimming shortened V by 1 base and J by 6 bases, and 15 bases separated the two germline ends. This CDR3 contains 16 residues. Per germline, CDR1 SGHVS and CDR2 FQNEAQ. CDR3 sequence: CASSLGVGNIPGELFF. CDR3 coding DNA: TGTGCCAGCAGCTTAGGTGTAGGAAACATCCCCGGGGAGCTGTTTTTT.

This clonotype was seen ten or more times. The chain has TRBV7-2 and TRBJ2-1; 7 bases agree with TRBD2. With 5 bases clipped from V and 6 bases from J, the junction kept 7 bases outside the gene matches. CDR1 is SGHTA, CDR2 FQGNSA, per germline. There are 14 residues in the CDR3. In nucleotides, the CDR3 is TGTGCCAGCAGCCCCCGGGACTACAGCAATGAGCAGTTCTTC. This codes for CASSPRDYSNEQFF.

This clonotype was detected many times. The V call is TRBV7-6, the J call TRBJ2-3; D might be TRBD2 (5 bases). The V gene lost 5 bases and the J gene lost 4 bases, with 7 bases spanning the gap. Germline V gives CDR1 SGHVS, CDR2 FNYEAQ. The CDR3 is made up of 12 amino acids. DNA for the CDR3: TGTGCCAGCAGCAGAGGGCCAGATACGCAGTATTTT. The encoded protein is CASSRGPDTQYF.

Ten or more counts support this clonotype. The chain joins TRBV27 to TRBJ2-3; no definite D call. The CDR3 runs to 12 residues. From germline, CDR1 is MNHEY and CDR2 SMNVEV (reference sequence). V lost 8 bases, J lost 6 bases, and 12 bases lay in between. CDR3 sequence (DNA): TGTGCCAGCGCTGGGAATTGGGATACGCAGTATTTT. Protein product: CASAGNWDTQYF.

The gene calls are TRBV28 and TRBJ2-1, with unresolved D. The germline V gene has CDR1 MDHEN and CDR2 SYDVKM. The ends were cut back, 4 bases at V and 0 bases at J, with 13 bases in the middle. The CDR3 extends over 16 amino acids. CDR3 DNA: TGTGCCAGCAGTTCCCCCAGCCGGAACTCCTACAATGAGCAGTTCTTC. Translating it yields CASSSPSRNSYNEQFF.

This clonotype has at least ten counts. The chain uses TRBV12-3 or TRBV12-4 and TRBJ2-6, with D unclear. The CDR3 extends over 14 amino acids. Trimming left V 8 bases short and J 1 base short, with 9 bases between. Here the CDR3 DNA reads TGTGCCAGCGGTTCTTCTTCTGGGGCCAACGTCCTGACTTTC. It translates to CASGSSSGANVLTF.

The CDR3 sequence is CASSSGQTTNEKLFF. The CDR3 DNA reads as TGTGCCAGCAGCTCAGGACAGACAACTAATGAAAAACTGTTTTTT. The chain is built from TRBV7-9 and TRBJ1-4, with D possibly being TRBD1 (6 bases). This CDR3 contains 15 residues. V was trimmed by 4 bases and J by 0 bases, leaving 9 bases between them. CDR1 and CDR2 from the germline V gene are SEHNR and FQNEAQ (reference sequence).

This clonotype has at least ten counts. The rearrangement links TRBV7-2 to TRBJ1-2; no clear D. CDR1 SGHTA and CDR2 FQGNSA come from the germline V gene. The germline V and J ends were trimmed by 5 bases and 7 bases, with 17 bases remaining between them. This CDR3 is 14 amino acids long. The CDR3 bases are TGTGCCAGCAGCCTTGGAATGACCTTCGGTGGCTACACCTTC. Translating it yields CASSLGMTFGGYTF.

The genes are TRBV20-1 and TRBJ2-1, with D unresolved. The CDR3 contains 18 residues. Germline-derived CDR1 and CDR2 are DFQATT and SNEGSKA (reference sequence). V gave up 3 bases and J gave up 0 bases, with 21 bases separating them. CDR3 loop: CSASPLERLGLSYNEQFF. CDR3 sequence (DNA): TGCAGTGCTAGCCCTCTGGAGAGACTCGGCCTCTCCTACAATGAGCAGTTCTTC.

CDR3: CASSEAGQETQYF. The CDR3 coding sequence is TGTGCCAGCAGTGAAGCTGGACAAGAGACCCAGTACTTC. The chain uses TRBV2 and TRBJ2-5, with D uncertain. The CDR3 covers 13 residues. V gave up 0 bases and J gave up 2 bases, with 4 bases separating them. Germline values: CDR1 SNHLY, CDR2 FYNNEI.